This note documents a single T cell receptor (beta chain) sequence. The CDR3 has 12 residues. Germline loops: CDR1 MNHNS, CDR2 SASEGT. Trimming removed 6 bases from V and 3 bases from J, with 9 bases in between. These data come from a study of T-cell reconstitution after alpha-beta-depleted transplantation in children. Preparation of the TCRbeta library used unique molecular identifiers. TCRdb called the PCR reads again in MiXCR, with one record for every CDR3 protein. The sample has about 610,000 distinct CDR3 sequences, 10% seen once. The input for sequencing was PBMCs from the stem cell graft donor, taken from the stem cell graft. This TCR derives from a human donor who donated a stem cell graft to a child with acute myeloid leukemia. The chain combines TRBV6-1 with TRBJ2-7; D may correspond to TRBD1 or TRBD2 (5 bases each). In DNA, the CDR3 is TGTGCCAGCAGGGGGGACGTCTACGAGCAGTACTTC. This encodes CASRGDVYEQYF.